This TCR beta chain was sequenced for a study of blood T cell repertoires in COVID-19. Looking at the study overall: T cells, B-cell-depleted T cells, or PBMCs provided the cDNA or gDNA that served as material.

Germline V CDR1 and CDR2: LNHDA, SQIVND (reference sequence). With 5 bases clipped from V and 7 bases from J, the junction kept 5 bases outside the gene matches. This CDR3 spans 13 amino acids. Authors' data handling: It was from reference gene primer amplification that nucleated cell counts were estimated. TCRdb keeps only in-frame clones here, not all; method: immunoSEQ multiplex PCR. The DNA was the basis for D and trimming; V, J and clone size are from that table. The profile shows 110,000 or so clones, roughly 82% of them singletons. Material: peripheral blood. The V gene is TRBV19, the J gene TRBJ2-1; 7 nucleotides agree with TRBD2. The sequence was collected from a woman in her 40s with acute or convalescent COVID-19. DNA for the CDR3: TGTGCCAGTAGTGGGGAGCGGGGAAATGAGCAGTTCTTC. It translates to CASSGERGNEQFF.